This T cell receptor beta chain was identified in a study of graft-versus-host responses after intestinal transplantation (dated by TCRdb to about 2021). Context from the whole study: The transplants that recipients received were multivisceral, liver-intestinal, or isolated intestinal. To identify alloreactive clones, pre-transplant mixed lymphocyte reaction products were sequenced and compared with unstimulated pre-transplant donor and recipient T cells. After intestinal transplantation, graft-versus-host and host-versus-graft alloreactive T cell clones were followed in the graft, circulation and bone marrow using bulk TCR-beta CDR3 sequencing. Samples from a few later patients were sequenced in-house on an Illumina MiSeq with MiXCR processing rather than by the commercial service. A cohort of 20 to 25 intestinal transplant recipients, including one retransplant, was enrolled, and a few patients lacking pretransplant specimens were excluded. Donor T cell macrochimerism was defined as a peak of at least 4% donor T cells among recipient peripheral blood mononuclear cells. All recipients received anti-thymocyte globulin induction followed by maintenance tacrolimus and steroids for around 3 years.

The paper's findings and limits, for the study overall: GvH clones were detected in recipient bone marrow, and some of these GvH clones were observed earlier in ileal mucosa or blood, consistent with an intestinal mucosal origin. Conclusions were limited by the relatively low number and heterogeneity of intestinal transplant patients. In the allografts of patients with donor T cell macrochimerism, GvH to HvG T cell clonal ratios were high. Early after transplant, declines in HvG clones were associated with peak levels of circulating GvH clones.

Library preparation employed the immunoSEQ multiplex PCR assay. For most patients, genomic DNA was isolated with the Qiagen DNeasy Blood and Tissue Kit and shipped frozen to Adaptive Biotechnologies for TCR sequencing. For most patients, high-throughput TCR-beta CDR3 sequencing of genomic DNA was performed by Adaptive Biotechnologies. For the original study's pipeline: TCR sequencing data were retrieved from Adaptive's ImmunoSEQ software for roughly 17 patients, whereas a few other patients were processed with MiXCR and VDJtools. To correct CD4 versus CD8 sorting errors, sequences present in both subsets at a frequency ratio below 5:1 were removed. CDR3 nucleotide sequences shared between donor and recipient were removed because the origin of such sequences could not be assigned. Alloreactive clones required at least 2-fold expansion over unstimulated cells and minimum CFSE-low frequency of 0.002% (template counts) or 0.001% (read counts). A clone was considered mappable if detected in the sequenced pre-transplant spleen, lymph node, or MLR CFSE-low populations of the donor or recipient. The cumulative frequency of alloreactive clones was calculated as a percentage of all sequences, weighted by copy number. TCRdb provides this immuneACCESS table in a form limited to in-frame rearrangements. Some clones are lacking; in checked studies, under half of them reflect an unresolved V gene, and why the rest are absent is not known. V and J calls and clone size come straight from that table; D and trimming were deduced from the DNA. The table for this sample lists around 69,000 clones; 85% to 90% of them were counted only once. The ten biggest clones cover 4% to 5% of the sample.

V is shortened by 4 bases, J by 3 bases, and the region joining them spans 10 bases. The CDR3 runs 14 amino acids, cysteine and phenylalanine included. Kept here is only the CDR3 DNA, which spans 42 bases and is read in frame from base 1. CDR1 and CDR2 are drawn from the germline V gene: MGHRA, YSYEKL. What the time point label conveys for this sample: cells obtained before transplantation from donor or recipient. CD3+CD4+ and CD3+CD8+ populations were FACS-sorted from unstimulated pre-transplant donor and recipient cells taken from spleen or lymph nodes. This clone was observed a handful of times. Its recognized antigen is unknown. No much larger clone exists at a distance of one base, and base qualities are not known.

The sequence was collected from a human donor who was the organ donor for an intestinal transplant. The sequencing here drew on unstimulated CD8+ T cells sorted from spleen or lymph node cells, taken before transplant. The rearrangement combines TRBV4-1 with TRBJ1-5; D gene: possibly TRBD1, on 6 matching bases. The CDR3: CASSPRDNNQPQHF. The sequenced DNA is TGCGCCAGCAGCCCCCGGGACAACAATCAGCCCCAGCATTTT.